The rows below give T cell receptor beta chains drawn from one sample of a study of T cell responses to AZD1222 COVID-19 vaccine. Profiled with immunoSEQ multiplex PCR; TCRdb holds only in-frame clones, not every one. The sample carries fewer than 200,000 clones, 90% to 95% recorded once. Sequencing was performed on peripheral blood, taken on day 0 of AZD1222 vaccination. The source of these receptors is an adult in good health. Both conserved end residues are part of each CDR3. D genes are given only for firm matches. A clone size is listed for some rows: how often the clone was seen (once, few, many), or a class if it is expanded.

j_gene,v_gene,len,abundance,d_gene,CDR3nt,CDR3aa
TRBJ1-5,TRBV6-2/TRBV6-3,14,.,.,TGTGCCAGCAGTTTAAGGGAAGGCAATCAGCCCCAGCATTTT,CASSLREGNQPQHF
TRBJ2-7,TRBV4-1,17,.,TRBD1,TGCGCCAGCAGCCAAGATAAGGGGGACAGGACTTTCTACGAGCAGTACTTC,CASSQDKGDRTFYEQYF
TRBJ2-7,TRBV11-2,15,.,TRBD1,TGTGCCAGCAGCCGGATCGGACAGGGTTCCAACGAGCAGTACTTC,CASSRIGQGSNEQYF
TRBJ2-4,TRBV15,15,once,.,TGTGCCACCAGCCAGGAGGAAGGAACCAAAAACATTCAGTACTTC,CATSQEEGTKNIQYF
TRBJ1-1,TRBV5-1,14,few,.,TGCGCCAGCAGCTTGGCCCACCTCAACACTGAAGCTTTCTTT,CASSLAHLNTEAFF
TRBJ1-2,TRBV4-3,16,.,.,TGCGCCAGCAGCCAAGTTCACCTCAGAAGGTTTGATGGCTACACCTTC,CASSQVHLRRFDGYTF
TRBJ1-2,TRBV28,15,.,TRBD1,TGTGCCAGCAGTCCCACAGGGGCGGGTAACTATGGCTACACCTTC,CASSPTGAGNYGYTF
TRBJ2-1,TRBV30,15,once,TRBD1,TGTGCCTGGAGTGCCGGGACAGGAACTTACAATGAGCAGTTCTTC,CAWSAGTGTYNEQFF
TRBJ2-3,TRBV11-3,14,.,TRBD2,TGTGCCAGCAGCTCAAGCGGGGGAGGAGATACGCAGTATTTT,CASSSSGGGDTQYF
TRBJ1-2,TRBV30,14,once,.,TGTGCCTGGAGTGTCGACGGGACACCATATGGCTACACCTTC,CAWSVDGTPYGYTF
TRBJ2-7,TRBV4-3,15,.,.,TGCGCCAGCAGCCCGACGACAGGTCCTAATTACGAGCAGTACTTC,CASSPTTGPNYEQYF
TRBJ2-3,TRBV7-3,18,.,TRBD2,TGTGCCAGCAGCTTACGACTAGCGGGAGGGGGGGACACAGATACGCAGTATTTT,CASSLRLAGGGDTDTQYF
TRBJ2-7,TRBV5-4,14,.,TRBD1,TGTGCCAGCAGCGGAGGGACAGGGGGAGGGGAGCAGTACTTC,CASSGGTGGGEQYF
TRBJ2-7,TRBV5-1,13,.,.,TGCGCCAGCAGCACCCCCCCATCCTACGAGCAGTACTTC,CASSTPPSYEQYF
TRBJ2-7,TRBV27,15,.,.,TGTGCCAGCAGTCTAGGTGGGGGTTTGGGTCACGAGCAGTACTTC,CASSLGGGLGHEQYF
TRBJ2-7,TRBV7-9,14,.,TRBD1,TGTGCCAGCAGCCATGGGACAGGGTCCTACGAGCAGTACTTC,CASSHGTGSYEQYF
TRBJ1-2,TRBV4-1,19,.,.,TGCGCCAGCAGCCAAGAAAGCCTCCCAGGGAGTCATTTGTTTTATGGCTACACCTTC,CASSQESLPGSHLFYGYTF
TRBJ2-7,TRBV9,15,.,.,TGTGCCAGCAGCGGGGTGGGGGCCTCCTCCTACGAGCAGTACTTC,CASSGVGASSYEQYF
TRBJ2-7,TRBV28,15,.,.,TGTGCCAGCAGTTCCGGGACCGATGCGCAACGAAAGCAGTACTTC,CASSSGTDAQRKQYF
TRBJ2-3,TRBV7-9,11,.,.,TGTGCCAGCGAAATAACAGATACGCAGTATTTT,CASEITDTQYF
TRBJ2-3,TRBV4-3,15,.,.,TGCGCCAGCAGCCCCCTCTTGGGGGGCCGGGATACGCAGTATTTT,CASSPLLGGRDTQYF
TRBJ1-1,TRBV5-1,15,.,TRBD1,TGCGCCAGCAGCGTCCTCGACAGGGTGAACACTGAAGCTTTCTTT,CASSVLDRVNTEAFF
TRBJ2-6,TRBV7-9,16,.,TRBD1,TGTGCCAGCAGCCGACCACAGGGGGCTGGGGCCAACGTCCTGACTTTC,CASSRPQGAGANVLTF
TRBJ1-5,TRBV27,13,.,TRBD1,TGTGCCAGCAGTCCACAGTGGGACAGGGATCCGCATTTT,CASSPQWDRDPHF
TRBJ1-1,TRBV7-2,18,.,.,TGTGCCAGCAGCCCACACCCCACCTCACAGGGATTGAGGACTGAAGCTTTCTTT,CASSPHPTSQGLRTEAFF